This record concerns one T cell receptor (beta chain) sequence. It has no known antigen specificity. No quality values exist for individual bases; no much larger clone is one base distant. As encoded in the germline V gene (reference sequence), CDR1 is LNHDA while CDR2 is SQIVND. At the junction V is shortened by 5 bases and J by 2 bases; bases outside the gene matches: 6. From its cysteine to its phenylalanine, the CDR3 spans 15 amino acids. Of all the DNA, just the CDR3 is kept, 45 bases in frame from base 1. This record belongs to a study of shared clonotypes between healthy human individuals (dated by TCRdb to 2019 to 2021). Looking at the study overall: Three men and two women, aged 18 to 49 years, made up the cohort. For each donor, CD4 naive and CD4 memory were each given three plates, CD8 naive was given two plates, and CD8 memory was given one plate. The study deeply sequenced blood TCR repertoires of five healthy adults to estimate repertoire size and the extent of clonotype sharing between individuals. Libraries were prepared and TCR repertoires were sequenced by different laboratories using diverse techniques, in order to increase sequencing depth and limit assay-specific biases. Each donor's leukapheresis produced roughly between roughly 0.85 and 9.5 billion PBMCs. Points the paper makes about the study in general: Compared with non-shared clonotypes, clonotypes shared by all four sorted-subset donors had higher generation probabilities. Sampling was restricted to blood, and TCR repertoires in tissue are likely to differ from TCR repertoires in blood. Roughly 5% of naive CD4, 3% to 3.5% of naive CD8, roughly 2.5% of memory CD4, and over 0.35% of memory CD8 clonotypes were shared across a few donors. The genetic and exposure-history diversity represented was limited by the small number of donors. Rarefaction of sorted-subset datasets indicated incomplete sequencing despite the large sequencing depth. Estimated clonotype richness was generally larger for naive than for memory subsets. Based on pairwise subsampling, the degree of clonotype sharing among donors was expected to be affected by sequencing depth.

Donors were healthy HIV-negative adults with no recently reported acute infections or vaccinations. Only Caucasian adults living in Nashville, Tennessee, USA were represented among the donors. Magnetic negative selection was used to enrich CD4+ T cells, after which naive cells were positively selected on CD45RA and the negative fraction became the memory subset. Blood was obtained by leukapheresis, after which PBMCs were separated by Ficoll-Histopaque density gradient centrifugation and cryopreserved in liquid nitrogen vapor phase. Analytical flow cytometry was used to check the purity and quantity of every magnetically sorted T cell population. Genomic DNA was isolated from each sorted fraction and quantified by UV absorbance on a Nanodrop 2000c. Using the deep immunoSEQ assay, TCR CDR3 regions were amplified from genomic DNA by multiplex PCR. For each cell subset, the extracted genomic DNA was distributed evenly across all wells of several immunoSEQ 96-well plates, and each plate served as one replicate. Each replicate PCR for sorted subsets received roughly 0.2 ug genomic DNA, equal to about 30,000 T cell genomes. Purified libraries were measured with a Qubit 3.0 fluorometer, size-checked on a Bioanalyzer 2100, and measured again with the KAPA Library Quantification kit. Each immunoSEQ 96-well plate was sequenced on its own single-read 150-cycle Illumina NextSeq 550 flow cell. The authors processed their data as follows. Because only junctional sequences without quality scores were contained in the immunoSEQ output, filtering matching that applied to full-length reads could not be performed. Sequences were annotated with PyIR, a Python wrapper for IgBLAST v1.9, using IMGT germline references to assign V/J genes and CDR3. Reads were filtered out if the reads had weak V/J assignments (E-value above 1e-6), no CDR3, stop codons, out-of-frame junctions, or ambiguous translated residues. A V3J clonotype was defined by an identical inferred V gene, J gene, and CDR3 amino acid sequence. The percentage overlap between two repertoires was calculated by dividing the number of shared unique clonotypes by the size of the smaller repertoire. Richness of each repertoire was evaluated using RTK rarefaction, the Chao1 estimator, and Recon v2.1 estimates of unobserved clonotypes. OLGA was used to compute generation probabilities for all TCRbeta clonotypes that the gDNA method yielded from a handful of donors. TCRdb provides this immuneACCESS table in a form limited to in-frame rearrangements. Some clones are lacking; in checked studies, under half of them reflect an unresolved V gene, and why the rest are absent is not known. V and J calls and clone size come straight from that table; D and trimming were deduced from the DNA. The sample table records about 1,500,000 clones; roughly 96% of these occur just once. About 1.2% of the sample is in the top ten clones.

The sequenced material came from naive CD4+ T cells sorted from blood. The cell subset or site label, as the study defines it: CD45RA+ positively selected. The sequence links TRBV19 to TRBJ2-7, and 10 junctional nucleotides match TRBD1. The receptor's source is a man aged 25-45 years in good health. The CDR3 is CASSSPDRGAYEQYF. DNA sequence: TGTGCCAGTAGTTCCCCGGACAGGGGGGCCTACGAGCAGTACTTC. With the portions outside the CDR3 filled from the reference TRBV19 and TRBJ2-7 genes, the complete variable region becomes DGGITQSPKYLFRKEGQNVTLSCEQNLNHDAMYWYRQDPGQGLRLIYYSQIVNDFQKGDIAEGYSVSREKKESFPLTVTSAQKNPTAFYLCASSSPDRGAYEQYFGPGTRLTVT.